This TCR beta chain was found in a study of neoadjuvant anti-PD-1 for oral cavity cancer. Study at large: Patients mostly received three to four biweekly nivolumab doses at 3 mg/kg before surgery.

Clones were sequenced by immunoSEQ multiplex PCR, and TCRdb holds only the in-frame ones, with some missing. The sample has fewer than 70,000 clones; more than 60% are singletons. V was shortened by 2 bases and J by 3 bases, with 13 bases between the two germline ends. CDR1 SNHLY and CDR2 FYNNEI come from the germline V gene. The CDR3 is 15 amino acids. Stage II-IVA oral cavity squamous cell carcinoma was new and untreated by systemic or radiation therapy. This sequence originates from a person aged 40 to 85 with oral cavity squamous cell carcinoma. The sample consisted of PBMCs, taken before nivolumab (anti-PD-1) treatment. The V call is TRBV2, the J call TRBJ2-5; unclear D gene. The CDR3 nucleotides read TGTGCCAGCAGTGAACAACTCCTTAAGGAAGAGACCCAGTACTTC. Translation gives CASSEQLLKEETQYF.